The clone carrying this T cell receptor beta chain came up a few times. This CDR3 comprises 16 residues. After removal of 5 bases from V and 4 bases from J, the junction contained 10 bases not matched to a gene. The data were taken from a study of blood T cells in healthy people across ages. Staff drew ten milliliters of peripheral blood from each donor. Per-sample PBMC isolation yielded at least 6.5 million cells. Through a sample-barcoded 5' primer and a J-beta primer mix, a second PCR was run for 7 to 11 cycles. MiXCR was run by TCRdb on the 5' RACE reads, yielding one entry per CDR3 protein. The table records about 1.1 million distinct CDR3 sequences, around two fifths of them present only once.

Sequencing was performed on blood. The receptor comes from a man aged 18 to 35 in good health. The chain employs TRBV12-3 or TRBV12-4 and TRBJ2-2; 7 nucleotides align to TRBD1. As DNA, the CDR3 is TGTGCCAGCAGTCCCTCGACAGGGCCGAGCACCGGGGAGCTGTTTTTT. The encoded protein is CASSPSTGPSTGELFF.